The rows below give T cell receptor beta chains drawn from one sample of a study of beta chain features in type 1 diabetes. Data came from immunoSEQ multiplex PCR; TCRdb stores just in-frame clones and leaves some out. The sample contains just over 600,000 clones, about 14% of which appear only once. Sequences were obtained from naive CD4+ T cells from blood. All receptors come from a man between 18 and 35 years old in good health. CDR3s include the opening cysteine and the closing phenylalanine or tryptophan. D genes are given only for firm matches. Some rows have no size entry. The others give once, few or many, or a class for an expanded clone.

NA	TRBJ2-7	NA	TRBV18	TGTGCCAGCTCCCGAGCGCGGAGCTCCTACGAGCAGTACTTC	CASSRARSSYEQYF
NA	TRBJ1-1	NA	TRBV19	TGTGCCAGTATGCCGGGACGATGGAACACTGAAGCTTTCTTT	CASMPGRWNTEAFF
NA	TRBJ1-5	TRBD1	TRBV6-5	TGTGCCAGCGGGACAGCGTCATCATGGCCCCAGCATTTT	CASGTASSWPQHF
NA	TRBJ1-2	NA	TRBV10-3	TGTGCCATCGCAGGAAATAACTATGGCTACACCTTC	CAIAGNNYGYTF
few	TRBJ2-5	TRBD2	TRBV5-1	TGCGCCAGCAGCTTGACCCAGCGGGGCCGTGGAGAGACCCAGTACTTC	CASSLTQRGRGETQYF
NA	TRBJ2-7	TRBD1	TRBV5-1	TGCGCCAGCAGCCTACAGGGGAGCACCTACGAGCAGTACTTC	CASSLQGSTYEQYF
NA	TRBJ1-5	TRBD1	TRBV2	TGTGCCAGCAATACTTACGGGACAGCAAATCAGCCCCAGCATTTT	CASNTYGTANQPQHF
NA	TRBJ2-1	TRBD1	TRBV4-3	TGCGCCAGCCGAACAGGGGTGAACTACAATGAGCAGTTCTTC	CASRTGVNYNEQFF
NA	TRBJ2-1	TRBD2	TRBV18	TGTGCCAGCTCACCAGGGGCGGGAGGCAGCTCCTACAATGAGCAGTTCTTC	CASSPGAGGSSYNEQFF
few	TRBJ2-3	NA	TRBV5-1	TGCGCCAGCAGCTCCCGTAGGGGCACAGATACGCAGTATTTT	CASSSRRGTDTQYF
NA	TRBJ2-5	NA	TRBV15	TGTGCCACCAGCAGAGGAGGGGAGACCCAGTACTTC	CATSRGGETQYF
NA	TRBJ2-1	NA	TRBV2	TGTGCCAGCAGTGGGACAGTTGAGCAGTTCTTC	CASSGTVEQFF
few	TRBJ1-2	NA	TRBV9	TGTGCCAGCAGCGTACAGGACTATGGCTACACCTTC	CASSVQDYGYTF
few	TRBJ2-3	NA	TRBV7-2	TGTGCCAGCAGCTTATCAGCAGATACGCAGTATTTT	CASSLSADTQYF
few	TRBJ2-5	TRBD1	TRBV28	TGTGCCAGCTGGGGACAGGAGTTAGGGGAAGAGACCCAGTACTTC	CASWGQELGEETQYF
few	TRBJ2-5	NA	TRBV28	TGTGCCAGCAGCCTCTTCGGTGCCGTAAGGGAGACCCAGTACTTC	CASSLFGAVRETQYF
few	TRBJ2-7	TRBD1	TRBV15	TGTGCCACCAGCAGGGGACAGGGGCGCTACGAGCAGTACTTC	CATSRGQGRYEQYF
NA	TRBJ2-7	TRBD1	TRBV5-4	TGTGCCAGCACCATGAGGGACAGACTCTCCTACGAGCAGTACTTC	CASTMRDRLSYEQYF
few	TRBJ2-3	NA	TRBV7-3	TGTGCCAGCAGCTTAAAAGGCGGAGGGTGGTCGCAGTATTTT	CASSLKGGGWSQYF
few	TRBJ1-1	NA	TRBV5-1	TGCGCCAGCAGCTTGGAGTTAGGGACTGAAGCTTTCTTT	CASSLELGTEAFF
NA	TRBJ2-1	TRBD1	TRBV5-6	TGTGCCAGCAGCTTGTTGCAGACAGGGGCTTCCAATGAGCAGTTCTTC	CASSLLQTGASNEQFF
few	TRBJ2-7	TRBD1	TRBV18	TGTGCCAGCTCACCTCAGGGACAGGGCTACGAGCAGTACTTC	CASSPQGQGYEQYF
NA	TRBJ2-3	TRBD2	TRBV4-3	TGCGCCAGCAGCCATATCAAGCGGGGTGGAACAGATACGCAGTATTTT	CASSHIKRGGTDTQYF
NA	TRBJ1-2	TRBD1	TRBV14	TGTGCCAGCAGCCAAGATTGGGACAGGAACTATGGCTACACCTTC	CASSQDWDRNYGYTF
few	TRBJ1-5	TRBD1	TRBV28	TGTGCCAGCAGTACCTGGACAGGGGCCGGGCAGCCCCAGCATTTT	CASSTWTGAGQPQHF
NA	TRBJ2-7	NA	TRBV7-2	TGTGCCAGCAGCTTAGAACAGGGAAATTCCTACGAGCAGTACTTC	CASSLEQGNSYEQYF
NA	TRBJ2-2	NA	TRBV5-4	TGTGCCAGCAGCGGATCCTCCGGGGAGCTGTTTTTT	CASSGSSGELFF
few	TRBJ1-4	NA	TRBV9	TGTGCCAGCAGCGTAACAGGGTGGAGAACTAATGAAAAACTGTTTTTT	CASSVTGWRTNEKLFF
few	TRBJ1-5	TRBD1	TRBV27	TGTGCCAGCAGTTCTAGGACAGGGGGACGAAATCAGCCCCAGCATTTT	CASSSRTGGRNQPQHF
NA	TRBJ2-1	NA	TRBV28	TGTGCCAGTTACACCAGTAGACAGCGCTTGAGCTCCTACAATGAGCAGTTCTTC	CASYTSRQRLSSYNEQFF
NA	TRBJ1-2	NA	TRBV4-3	TGCGCCAGCAGCCAAGATTGGGGTGGGACATCGAACTATGGCTACACCTTC	CASSQDWGGTSNYGYTF
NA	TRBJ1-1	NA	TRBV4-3	TGCGCCAGCAGCCTTAGCGAGGGGAACACTGAAGCTTTCTTT	CASSLSEGNTEAFF
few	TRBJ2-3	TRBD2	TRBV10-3	TGTGCCATCAGTGAGGGTATAGCGGGGCATACGCAGTATTTT	CAISEGIAGHTQYF
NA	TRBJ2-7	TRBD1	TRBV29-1	TGCAGCGTTGCTAGGACAGGGAGCTCCTACGAGCAGTACTTC	CSVARTGSSYEQYF
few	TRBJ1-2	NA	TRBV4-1	TGCGCCAGCAGCCAAGATCTTAGGAACTATGGCTACACCTTC	CASSQDLRNYGYTF
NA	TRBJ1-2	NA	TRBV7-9	TGTGCCAGCAGCTTAGGGCAGGGAAGCTATGGCTACACCTTC	CASSLGQGSYGYTF
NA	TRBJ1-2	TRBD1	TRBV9	TGTGCCAGCAGCTCTCACTGGACAGGGGTTCTCTATGGCTACACCTTC	CASSSHWTGVLYGYTF
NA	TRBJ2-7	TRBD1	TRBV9	TGTGCCAGCAGCAGGGGACAGGGGGTTTCCTACGAGCAGTACTTC	CASSRGQGVSYEQYF
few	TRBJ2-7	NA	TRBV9	TGTGCCAGCAGCGTATCCGGGACGGGGGTTTCCGAGCAGTACTTC	CASSVSGTGVSEQYF
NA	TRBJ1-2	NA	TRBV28	TGTGCCAGCAGTCTCTCTCGACATAACTATGGCTACACCTTC	CASSLSRHNYGYTF
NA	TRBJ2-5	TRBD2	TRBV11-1	TGTGCCAGCAGCCCGGGAGGTCAAGAGACCCAGTACTTC	CASSPGGQETQYF
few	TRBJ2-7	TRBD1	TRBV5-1	TGCGCCAGCAGCTTGGAGAGGACAGGGGGGACCTACGAGCAGTACTTC	CASSLERTGGTYEQYF
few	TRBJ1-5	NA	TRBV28	TGTGCCAGCAGTTTACCCCTCTATGGAGGTAGGGGCGATCAGCCCCAGCATTTT	CASSLPLYGGRGDQPQHF
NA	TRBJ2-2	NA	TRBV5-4	TGTGCCAGCAGCTCCGCGGGGGCCGTGAACACCGGGGAGCTGTTTTTT	CASSSAGAVNTGELFF
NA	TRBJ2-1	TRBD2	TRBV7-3	TGTGCCAGCAGCTCTAGCGGGATTCCCTACAATGAGCAGTTCTTC	CASSSSGIPYNEQFF
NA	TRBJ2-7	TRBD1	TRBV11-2	TGTGCCAGCAGCTCACGGAGGAAGACAGGGACGAACTACGAGCAGTACTTC	CASSSRRKTGTNYEQYF
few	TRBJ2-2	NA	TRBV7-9	TGTGCCAGCAGCCTGACCCTCACCGGGGAGCTGTTTTTT	CASSLTLTGELFF
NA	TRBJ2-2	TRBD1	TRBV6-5	TGTGCCAGCAGTTCGGGACAGTTGAACACCGGGGAGCTGTTTTTT	CASSSGQLNTGELFF
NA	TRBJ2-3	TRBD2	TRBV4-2	TGTGCCAGCAGCCAAGGTGCCGTTGGCGGGGGGGGCACAGATACGCAGTATTTT	CASSQGAVGGGGTDTQYF
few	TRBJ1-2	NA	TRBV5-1	TGCGCCAGCAGCTTGGTGTCTCGACAGTATGGCTACACCTTC	CASSLVSRQYGYTF
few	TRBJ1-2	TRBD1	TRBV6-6	TGTGCCAGCAGCTGGGACAGGGTACGGAATGGCTACACCTTC	CASSWDRVRNGYTF
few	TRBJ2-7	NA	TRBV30	TGTGCCTGGAGCCCCAGCTACGAGCAGTACTTC	CAWSPSYEQYF
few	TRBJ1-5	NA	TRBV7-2	TGTGCCAGCAGCTTAGGAAGGAATCAGCCCCAGCATTTT	CASSLGRNQPQHF
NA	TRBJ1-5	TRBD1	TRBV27	TGTGCCAGCAGTCACCGGGACAGGGCGCAGCCCCAGCATTTT	CASSHRDRAQPQHF
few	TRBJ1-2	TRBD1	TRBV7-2	TGTGCCAGCAGCTCCGGACAGGGAGGCCGTTACTATGGCTACACCTTC	CASSSGQGGRYYGYTF
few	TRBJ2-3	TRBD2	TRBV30	TGTGCCTGGGGTAAAGAGCGGGGGGAGACAGATACGCAGTATTTT	CAWGKERGETDTQYF
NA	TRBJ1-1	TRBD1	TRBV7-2	TGTGCCAGCAGTCACGACAGGGAGGTTGCAGCTTTCTTT	CASSHDREVAAFF
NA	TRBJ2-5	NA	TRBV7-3	TGTGCCAGCAGCTCCACGGGTCGGGAGACCCAGTACTTC	CASSSTGRETQYF
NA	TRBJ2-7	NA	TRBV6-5	TGTGCCAGCAGTCCCCGGGACCGCTCCTACGAGCAGTACTTC	CASSPRDRSYEQYF